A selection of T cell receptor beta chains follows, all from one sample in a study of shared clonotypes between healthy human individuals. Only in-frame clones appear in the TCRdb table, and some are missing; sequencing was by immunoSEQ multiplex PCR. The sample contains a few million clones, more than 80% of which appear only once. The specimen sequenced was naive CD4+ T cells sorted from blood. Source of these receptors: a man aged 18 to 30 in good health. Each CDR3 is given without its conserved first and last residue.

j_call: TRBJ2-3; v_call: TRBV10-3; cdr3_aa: AISGTGGTDTQY
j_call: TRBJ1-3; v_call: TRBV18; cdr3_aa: ASSGGLTGNTIY
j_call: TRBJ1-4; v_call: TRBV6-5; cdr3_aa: ASSYQVPTNEKLF
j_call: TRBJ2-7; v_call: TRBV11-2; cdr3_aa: ASSLTSVSSYEQY
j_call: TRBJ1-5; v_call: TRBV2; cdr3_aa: ASAGTGGYQPQH
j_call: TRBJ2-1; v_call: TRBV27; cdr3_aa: ASSYRDEQF
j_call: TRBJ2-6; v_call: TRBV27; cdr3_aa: ASSPRGGSGANVLT
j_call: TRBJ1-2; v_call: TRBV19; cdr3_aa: ASSYRTGREGYGYT
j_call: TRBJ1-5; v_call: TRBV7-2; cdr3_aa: ASSYGGASPQH
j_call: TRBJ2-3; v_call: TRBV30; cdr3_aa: AQRESKDTQY
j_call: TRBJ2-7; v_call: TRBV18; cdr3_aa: ASSPLGSGSRQY
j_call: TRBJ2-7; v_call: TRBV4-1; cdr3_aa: ASSQSGTGGTEQY
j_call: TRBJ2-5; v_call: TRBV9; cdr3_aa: ASSRGTTAQTQY
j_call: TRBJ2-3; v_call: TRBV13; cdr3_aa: ASSLGLAGAGTDTQY
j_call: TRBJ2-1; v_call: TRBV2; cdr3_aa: ASRTGTGWANEQF
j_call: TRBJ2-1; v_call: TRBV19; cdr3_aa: ASSIGLTSGRSYNEQF
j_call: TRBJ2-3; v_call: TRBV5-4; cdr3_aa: ASGLAGVVTDTQY
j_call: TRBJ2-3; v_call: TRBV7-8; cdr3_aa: ASSFRDRVDTQY
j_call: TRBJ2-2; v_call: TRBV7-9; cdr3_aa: ASSSGTGYTGELF
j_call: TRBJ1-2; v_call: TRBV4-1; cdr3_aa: ASSPTGTDYYGYT
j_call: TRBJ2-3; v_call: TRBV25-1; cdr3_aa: ASSPTGGNTDTQY
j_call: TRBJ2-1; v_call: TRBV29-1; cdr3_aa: SVDSKAGGPLVNNEQF
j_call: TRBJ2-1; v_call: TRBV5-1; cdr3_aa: ASSRTPGDNEQF
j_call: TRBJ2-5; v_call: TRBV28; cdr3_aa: ASIRAGSLETQY
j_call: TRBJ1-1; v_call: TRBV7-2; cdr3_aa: ASSSWLTEAF
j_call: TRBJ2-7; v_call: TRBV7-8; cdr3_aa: ASSLGARTGTIRSSYEQY
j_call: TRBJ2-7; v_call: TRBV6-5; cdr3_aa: ASRGGESSYEQY
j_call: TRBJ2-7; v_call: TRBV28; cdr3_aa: ASSNSYEQY